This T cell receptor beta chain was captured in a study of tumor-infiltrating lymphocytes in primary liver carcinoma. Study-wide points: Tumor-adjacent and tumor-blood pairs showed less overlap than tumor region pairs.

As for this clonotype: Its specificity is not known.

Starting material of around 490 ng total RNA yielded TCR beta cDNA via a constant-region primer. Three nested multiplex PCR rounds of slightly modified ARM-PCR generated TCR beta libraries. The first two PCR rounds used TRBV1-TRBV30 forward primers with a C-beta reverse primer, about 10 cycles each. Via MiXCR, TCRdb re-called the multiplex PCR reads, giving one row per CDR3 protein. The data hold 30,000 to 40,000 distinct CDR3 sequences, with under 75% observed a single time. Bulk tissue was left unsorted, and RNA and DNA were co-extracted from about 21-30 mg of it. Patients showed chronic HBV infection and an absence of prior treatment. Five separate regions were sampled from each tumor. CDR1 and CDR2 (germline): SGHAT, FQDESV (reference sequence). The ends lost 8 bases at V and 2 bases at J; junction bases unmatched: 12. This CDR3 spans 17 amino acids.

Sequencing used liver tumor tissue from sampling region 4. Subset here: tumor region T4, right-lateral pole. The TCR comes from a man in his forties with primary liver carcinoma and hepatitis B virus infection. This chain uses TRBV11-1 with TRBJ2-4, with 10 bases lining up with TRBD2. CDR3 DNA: TGTGCCAGCTGCTGTTCCGGGACTAGCGTGACCAAAAACATTCAGTACTTC. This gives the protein CASCCSGTSVTKNIQYF.